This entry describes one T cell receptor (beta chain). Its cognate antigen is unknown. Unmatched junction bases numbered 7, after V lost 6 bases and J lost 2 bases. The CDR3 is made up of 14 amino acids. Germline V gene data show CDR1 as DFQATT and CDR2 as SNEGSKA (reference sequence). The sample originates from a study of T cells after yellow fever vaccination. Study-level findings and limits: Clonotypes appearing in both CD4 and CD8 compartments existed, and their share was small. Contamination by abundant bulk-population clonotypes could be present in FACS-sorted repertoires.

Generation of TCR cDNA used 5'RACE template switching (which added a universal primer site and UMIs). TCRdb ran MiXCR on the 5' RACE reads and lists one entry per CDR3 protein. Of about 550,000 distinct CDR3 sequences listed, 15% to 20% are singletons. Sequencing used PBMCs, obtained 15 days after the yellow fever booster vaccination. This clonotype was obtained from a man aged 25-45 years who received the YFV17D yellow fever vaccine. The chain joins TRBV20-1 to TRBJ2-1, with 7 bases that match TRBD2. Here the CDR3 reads CSAEQAGAYNEQFF. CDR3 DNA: TGCAGTGCCGAACAGGCGGGGGCCTACAATGAGCAGTTCTTC.